The 6 T cell receptor beta chains below all came from one sample that was sequenced in a study of T-cell memory formation after mild COVID-19 (dated by TCRdb to 2020 to 2022). The library was built by means of 5' RACE. The sequencer listed for this sample is Illumina NovaSeq 6000. TCRdb passed the public sequencing reads through fastp at Q25 and MiXCR, retaining productive beta sequences. Rows with one shared CDR3 protein collapse into an entry with the most common genes and DNA. The sample profile shows roughly 200,000 distinct CDR3 sequences; approximately 10% of them were found once. Jointly, the top ten make up around 3.3% of the sample. The sample consisted of PBMCs or a T cell subset sorted from them (not recorded which). These receptors were collected from a man aged 18 to 30 who had mild COVID-19 (a few samples of this study predate the infection). The sample titles of this study are shuffled in the database, so cell type and time point are left out; the donor was told from shared clones.

Only a few counts were recorded for this clonotype. The rearrangement links TRBV24-1 to TRBJ2-5; TRBD2 is a possible D gene (6 bases). V was trimmed by 9 bases and J by 4 bases, leaving 11 bases between them. Germline V CDR1 and CDR2: KGHDR, SFDVKD. The CDR3 covers 12 residues. The CDR3 DNA follows: TGTGCCACCGCGGGGTCCCCAGAGACCCAGTACTTC. Translating gives CATAGSPETQYF.

The chain uses TRBV19 and TRBJ1-6; 12 positions agree with TRBD1. The V gene end was trimmed by 4 bases and the J gene end by 4 bases; junction bases not matched to a gene: 11. CDR1 LNHDA and CDR2 SQIVND come from the germline V gene (reference sequence). CDR3 length equals 19 residues. The CDR3 coding sequence is TGTGCCAGTAGTAGCCCTCCCGGGACAGGGGGCGCGTATAATTCACCCCTCCACTTT. Amino acid sequence: CASSSPPGTGGAYNSPLHF.

A word on this clonotype: A read error is possible here, since a much larger clone lies one base away. V gene TRBV27 combines with J gene TRBJ2-5; TRBD2 matches 8 bases. Germline V gene sequence: CDR1 MNHEY, CDR2 SMNVEV (reference sequence). The CDR3 length is 15 residues. The V segment lost 4 bases and the J segment 5 bases; nucleotides outside the gene matches: 9. CDR3 sequence: CASSYPAGAEETQYF. CDR3 nucleotides: TGTGCCAGCAGTTACCCAGCGGGGGCGGAGGAGACCCAGTACTTC.

This clonotype was seen more than once but under ten times. The chain combines TRBV6-5 with TRBJ1-6; D possibly corresponds to TRBD1 (5 bases). This CDR3 contains 12 residues. The V end lost 0 bases, the J end lost 14 bases, and 8 bases lay between the germline ends. CDR1 is MNHEY and CDR2 is SVGAGI in the germline V gene. CDR3 residues: CASSYSAGALHF. For the CDR3, the DNA is TGTGCCAGCAGTTACTCGGCGGGGGCCCTCCACTTT.

This clonotype came up once. This chain joins TRBV23-1 and TRBJ1-6, with TRBD1 identical over 9 bases. TRBV23-1 is identified as an open reading frame with a role that is uncertain. The CDR3 consists of 19 residues. V was pared by 0 bases and J by 9 bases, with 15 bases of the junction left unmatched. The CDR3: CASSQSPGQGLAFVSPLHF. In nucleotides, the CDR3 is TGCGCCAGCAGTCAATCACCGGGACAGGGCCTCGCTTTTGTTTCACCCCTCCACTTT.

This clonotype was observed a handful of times. The J gene is TRBJ1-1, the V gene TRBV4-3; D uncertain. V was pared by 3 bases and J by 5 bases, with 13 bases between. This CDR3 has 14 residues. CDR1 is LGHNA, CDR2 YSLEER, per germline. The CDR3 DNA is TGCGCCAGCAGCCATTCCGGTTCCGGGACTGAAGCTTTCTTT. This sequence encodes CASSHSGSGTEAFF.